This T cell receptor (beta chain) was recovered during a study of blood T cell repertoires in COVID-19. Overall study context: The samples span acute and convalescent COVID-19 from the United States, Italy and Spain. Sample material is recorded as cDNA or gDNA derived from T cells, B-cell-depleted T cells, or PBMCs.

The CDR3 consists of 18 residues. Germline V lookup: CDR1 SGHKS, CDR2 YYEKEE (reference sequence). The V end lost 4 bases, the J end lost 3 bases, and 23 bases lay between the germline ends. In the source study's methods: Counts of nucleated cells, estimated from reference gene primer amplification, were obtained. Sequenced by immunoSEQ multiplex PCR; TCRdb stores in-frame clones only, minus some. V and J calls and clone size are copied from that table; D and trimming were computed from the DNA. The sample shows 200,000 to 250,000 clones, about four fifths of them seen only once. Material for sequencing was peripheral blood. The chain uses TRBV5-5 and TRBJ1-5, with D possibly being TRBD1 (6 bases). The source is a man aged 25 to 45 who had recovered from COVID-19. CDR3: CASSGEGVGRLSNQPQHF. DNA of the CDR3: TGTGCCAGCAGCGGTGAGGGGGTCGGGCGGCTATCCAATCAGCCCCAGCATTTT.